Each of the 28 T cell receptor beta chains below was sequenced from the same sample in a study of T cell responses to AZD1222 COVID-19 vaccine. Here immunoSEQ multiplex PCR was the method, and the copy in TCRdb shows in-frame clones only, minus some. Found here are 100,000 or so clones, 82% of them singletons; the top ten hold 4.5% to 6%. The input for sequencing was peripheral blood, taken on day 0 of AZD1222 vaccination. The receptor set was obtained from an adult in good health.

The chain carries TRBV27 and TRBJ2-5; D might be TRBD2 (5 bases). The germline V and J ends were trimmed by 6 bases and 2 bases, with 16 bases remaining between them. This CDR3 has 15 residues. Germline loops: CDR1 MNHEY, CDR2 SMNVEV (reference sequence). CDR3 coding DNA: TGTGCCAGCAGCCTTGGGTGGGGAGAACAAGAGACCCAGTACTTC. It yields the protein CASSLGWGEQETQYF.

V is TRBV10-3 and J is TRBJ1-1; the match to TRBD1 covers 7 bases. The germline gives CDR1 ENHRY, CDR2 SYGVKD. After removal of 8 bases from V and 1 base from J, the junction contained 4 bases not matched to a gene. The CDR3 is made up of 13 amino acids. Here the CDR3 reads CAIRDRENTEAFF. The CDR3 nucleotides are TGTGCCATCCGGGACAGAGAGAACACTGAAGCTTTCTTT.

The chain recombines TRBV5-4 with TRBJ1-6; D is possibly TRBD1 (6 bases). V dropped 2 bases and J dropped 7 bases, with 13 bases sitting between them. CDR1 is SGHNT, CDR2 YYREEE, per germline (reference sequence). The CDR3 length is 15 residues. CDR3 sequence (DNA): TGTGCCAGCAGCTTTTACCTCAGGGGAAATTCACCCCTCCACTTT. As protein: CASSFYLRGNSPLHF.

The chain has TRBV10-3 and TRBJ2-3; 8 nucleotides line up with TRBD1. V lost 4 bases and J lost 9; bases outside the gene matches: 9. The CDR3 covers 14 residues. The V gene's germline CDR1 is ENHRY and CDR2 SYGVKD. CDR3 region: CAISGGQGAGTQYF. In DNA form, the CDR3 reads TGTGCCATCAGTGGAGGGCAGGGGGCAGGAACGCAGTATTTT.

This clone appeared a few times. V usage is TRBV19 and J usage is TRBJ1-2; D remains unclear. Trimming stripped 1 base from V and 2 bases from J, with 8 bases between. This CDR3 comprises 14 residues. Germline CDR1 is LNHDA and CDR2 is SQIVND (reference sequence). The CDR3 sequence: CASSIAPVNYGYTF. The CDR3 DNA reads as TGTGCCAGTAGTATAGCTCCGGTCAACTATGGCTACACCTTC.

The chain employs TRBV5-1 and TRBJ1-1; D unclear. Trimming cost V 7 bases and J 0 bases, with 19 bases left between them. CDR1 is SGHRS and CDR2 is YFSETQ in the germline V gene. This CDR3 region has 16 residues. CDR3 residues: CASALGPTSMNTEAFF. The CDR3 DNA reads TGCGCCAGCGCCCTAGGCCCTACTTCAATGAACACTGAAGCTTTCTTT.

This chain links TRBV10-2 with TRBJ2-3; TRBD2 agrees at 7 bases. The germline gives CDR1 WSHSY, CDR2 SAAADI. With 6 bases clipped from V and 0 bases from J, the junction kept 3 bases outside the gene matches. CDR3 size: 14 residues. The CDR3 region has the DNA TGCGCCAGCAGGAGCGGGGTTAGCACAGATACGCAGTATTTT. Translating gives CASRSGVSTDTQYF.

The genes are TRBV19 and TRBJ1-5, with D perhaps TRBD1 (6 bases). The germline V and J ends were trimmed by 4 bases and 3 bases, with 16 bases remaining between them. The CDR3 length is 16 residues. The germline CDR1 and CDR2 sequences are LNHDA and SQIVND (reference sequence). The CDR3: CASSKGGPGLNQPQHF. CDR3 DNA: TGTGCCAGTAGTAAGGGGGGACCGGGTCTCAATCAGCCCCAGCATTTT.

This chain connects TRBV6-5 to TRBJ1-2; 7 nucleotides agree with TRBD1. V lost 6 bases and J lost 3; bases outside the gene matches: 7. The germline V gene encodes CDR1 MNHEY and CDR2 SVGAGI. CDR3 length: 14 amino acids. The CDR3 is CASREGAADYGYTF. DNA for the CDR3: TGTGCCAGCAGGGAGGGGGCGGCCGACTATGGCTACACCTTC.

The chain is built from TRBV6-5 and TRBJ1-1; 9 bases agree with TRBD1. V shed 5 bases and J 4 bases; nucleotides not matched to a gene: 5. This CDR3 contains 14 residues. Germline CDR1 reads MNHEY; CDR2 reads SVGAGI. The CDR3: CASSNSQGATEAFF. CDR3 coding DNA: TGTGCCAGCAGTAATTCACAGGGGGCCACTGAAGCTTTCTTT.

This rearrangement joins TRBV4-2 to TRBJ1-2; no reliable D call. Germline CDR1 and CDR2: LGHNA and YNFKEQ. Trimming took 0 bases from V and 2 from J, leaving 13 bases between them. The CDR3 is 16 residues long. CDR3 amino acids: CASSQDRQISNYGYTF. CDR3 DNA: TGTGCCAGCAGCCAAGATCGTCAAATATCGAACTATGGCTACACCTTC.

V gene TRBV5-1 combines with J gene TRBJ1-1, with 8 nucleotides matching TRBD1. Germline V lookup: CDR1 SGHRS, CDR2 YFSETQ. This CDR3 contains 16 residues. The V gene end was trimmed by 3 bases and the J gene end by 2 bases; junction bases not matched to a gene: 9. CDR3: CASSYDMAGGNTEAFF. CDR3 DNA sequence: TGCGCCAGCAGCTATGATATGGCAGGGGGCAACACTGAAGCTTTCTTT.

CDR3 in amino acids: CASSLYGNTEAFF. DNA of the CDR3: TGTGCCAGCAGCTTATACGGGAACACTGAAGCTTTCTTT. The V call is TRBV7-3, the J call TRBJ1-1; D unresolved. Germline V gene data show CDR1 as SGHTA and CDR2 as FQGTGA. Trimming cost V 2 bases and J 1 base, with 5 bases left between them. CDR3 length: 13 residues.

The rearrangement uses TRBV11-2 and TRBJ2-1; TRBD1 aligns across 7 bases. With V trimmed by 1 base and J by 3 bases, 9 bases remained unmatched. The CDR3 loop spans 17 amino acids. CDR1 SGHAT and CDR2 FQNNGV come from the germline V gene. CDR3 protein: CASSLGFQGDFYNEQFF. In DNA, the CDR3 is TGTGCCAGCAGCTTAGGTTTCCAGGGGGATTTCTACAATGAGCAGTTCTTC.

This chain joins TRBV18 and TRBJ1-5; tentatively, D is TRBD1 (6 bases). V lost 6 bases to trimming and J lost 7 bases, with 10 bases between them. CDR3 length: 12 amino acids. Germline CDR1 and CDR2: KGHSH and LQKENI. CDR3 protein: CASSSGEQPQHF. The CDR3 nucleotides read TGTGCCAGCTCCTCAGGGGAGCAGCCCCAGCATTTT.

This chain joins TRBV5-1 and TRBJ2-2; weak D call: TRBD1 (5 bases). The CDR3 has 14 residues. The germline gives CDR1 SGHRS, CDR2 YFSETQ. The V end was cut by 7 bases, the J end by 7 bases, with 17 bases between. CDR3 in amino acids: CASCLQGLGGELFF. CDR3 DNA: TGCGCCAGCTGCCTCCAGGGCCTAGGCGGGGAGCTGTTTTTT.

This clone occurred once. V is TRBV24-1 and J is TRBJ2-1, with 8 nucleotides matching TRBD2. Germline lookup yields CDR1 KGHDR and CDR2 SFDVKD. V trimming: 3 bases; J trimming: 6 bases; junction bases outside the gene matches: 6. The CDR3 spans 15 residues. The CDR3 bases are TGTGCCACCAGTGATGAGTCGGGGGGGCGCAATGAGCAGTTCTTC. This sequence encodes CATSDESGGRNEQFF.

CDR3 region: CASSVETTGGTIYF. The CDR3 bases are TGTGCCAGCAGCGTAGAAACAACAGGGGGGACCATATATTTT. V gene TRBV9 combines with J gene TRBJ1-3, with 8 bases aligning to TRBD1. V was clipped by 0 bases and J by 10 bases; unmatched bases: 6. This CDR3 comprises 14 residues. CDR1 SGDLS and CDR2 YYNGEE come from the germline V gene.

V is TRBV2 and J is TRBJ2-7; tentatively, D is TRBD2 (6 bases). The CDR3 spans 15 residues. Germline assignment: CDR1 SNHLY and CDR2 FYNNEI. Trimming took 5 bases from V and 3 from J, leaving 17 bases between them. The CDR3 loop is CASSRTGIGGYEQYF. For the CDR3, the DNA is TGTGCCAGCAGTCGCACTGGGATCGGGGGCTACGAGCAGTACTTC.

This clone was seen once. V gene TRBV10-2 combines with J gene TRBJ2-1; a weak D match, TRBD1 (6 bases). This CDR3 is built from 14 residues. Trimming left V 6 bases short and J 5 bases short, with 14 bases between. The germline V gene encodes CDR1 WSHSY and CDR2 SAAADI. CDR3 DNA: TGCGCCAGCAGCCGTACAGGGTCCGACAATGAGCAGTTCTTC. This codes for CASSRTGSDNEQFF.

This clone was found a few times. The V gene is TRBV4-3, the J gene TRBJ1-1, with D maybe TRBD1 (6 bases). Trimming shortened V by 4 bases and J by 6 bases, and 15 bases separated the two germline ends. Germline CDR1 reads LGHNA; CDR2 reads YSLEER. The CDR3 spans 14 residues. The CDR3 sequence: CASSLRGGGAEAFF. CDR3 in DNA: TGCGCCAGCAGCCTTAGGGGGGGCGGCGCTGAAGCTTTCTTT.

J is TRBJ1-2 and V is TRBV27; D gene uncertain. The V end was cut by 5 bases, the J end by 4 bases, with 8 bases between. Germline CDR1 and CDR2: MNHEY and SMNVEV (reference sequence). The length of the CDR3 is 12 residues. The CDR3 DNA is TGTGCCAGCAGTGCCCGGCCCTATGGCTACACCTTC. Translated: CASSARPYGYTF.

The chain has TRBV2 and TRBJ1-2, with D possibly being TRBD1 (6 bases). The CDR3 has 13 residues. Trimming shortened V by 6 bases and J by 8 bases, and 16 bases separated the two germline ends. Germline V lookup: CDR1 SNHLY, CDR2 FYNNEI. Here the CDR3 DNA reads TGTGCCAGCAGGGAGACAGGTAGTTTGGGCTACACCTTC. It encodes CASRETGSLGYTF.

The V gene is TRBV7-9, the J gene TRBJ2-7, with D unclear. This CDR3 contains 15 residues. Germline loops: CDR1 SEHNR, CDR2 FQNEAQ (reference sequence). Between the trimmed V and J ends, which lost 4 bases and 7 bases, there was a span of 20 bases. The CDR3 loop reads CASSSRQVSYEEQYF. The CDR3 nucleotides read TGTGCCAGCAGCTCAAGGCAGGTGTCCTACGAAGAGCAGTACTTC.

The chain is built from TRBV2 and TRBJ1-1; D unclear. Germline V gives CDR1 SNHLY, CDR2 FYNNEI. There are 13 residues in the CDR3. The V end lost 8 bases, the J end lost 4 bases, and 14 bases lay between the germline ends. For the CDR3, the DNA is TGTGCCAGCGGGGATGGAAGGAGCACTGAAGCTTTCTTT. Its protein product is CASGDGRSTEAFF.

This chain links TRBV5-1 with TRBJ1-2; 9 bases line up with TRBD1. Germline V lookup: CDR1 SGHRS, CDR2 YFSETQ. The CDR3 runs 14 residues. The trim removed 5 bases at V and 3 bases at J, leaving 5 bases unmatched. CDR3 DNA: TGCGCCAGCAGTTCACAGGGGGCCGACTATGGCTACACCTTC. This gives the protein CASSSQGADYGYTF.

The V and J genes are TRBV9 and TRBJ1-5; 9 bases line up with TRBD1. The trim removed 0 bases at V and 6 bases at J, leaving 4 bases unmatched. The V gene's germline CDR1 is SGDLS and CDR2 YYNGEE. The CDR3 contains 15 residues. The CDR3 here is CASSVEGQGGQPQHF. DNA for the CDR3: TGTGCCAGCAGCGTAGAGGGACAGGGAGGTCAGCCCCAGCATTTT.

The chain employs TRBV2 and TRBJ2-3, with 10 nucleotides matching TRBD2. CDR1 and CDR2 (germline): SNHLY, FYNNEI. The CDR3 contains 15 residues. Germline trimming cut 3 bases from V and 4 bases from J; bases unmatched to any gene: 4. The CDR3 protein is CASSDGTSDADTQYF. CDR3 sequence (DNA): TGTGCCAGCAGTGACGGGACTAGCGACGCAGATACGCAGTATTTT. The full variable domain, its missing parts supplied by reference TRBV2 and TRBJ2-3, is EPEVTQTPSHQVTQMGQEVILRCVPISNHLYFYWYRQILGQKVEFLVSFYNNEISEKSEIFDDQFSVERPDGSNFTLKIRSTKLEDSAMYFCASSDGTSDADTQYFGPGTRLTVL.